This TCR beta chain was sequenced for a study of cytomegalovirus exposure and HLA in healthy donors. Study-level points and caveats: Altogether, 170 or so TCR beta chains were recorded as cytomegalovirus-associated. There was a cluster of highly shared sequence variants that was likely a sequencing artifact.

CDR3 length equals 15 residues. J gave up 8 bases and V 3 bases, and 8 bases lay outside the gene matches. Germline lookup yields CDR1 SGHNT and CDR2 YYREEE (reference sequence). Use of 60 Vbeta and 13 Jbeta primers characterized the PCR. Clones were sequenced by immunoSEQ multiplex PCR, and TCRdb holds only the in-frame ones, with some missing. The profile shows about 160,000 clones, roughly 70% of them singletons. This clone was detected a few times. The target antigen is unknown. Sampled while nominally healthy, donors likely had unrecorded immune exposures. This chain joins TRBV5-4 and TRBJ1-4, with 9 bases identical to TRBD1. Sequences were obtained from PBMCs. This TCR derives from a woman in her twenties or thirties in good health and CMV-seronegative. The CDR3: CASSYTGGAEEKLFF. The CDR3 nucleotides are TGTGCCAGCAGCTATACAGGGGGCGCGGAAGAAAAACTGTTTTTT.